This entry is about one T cell receptor beta chain. In the study's own analysis: Reference gene primer amplification in the assay estimated nucleated cell counts. TCRdb keeps only in-frame clones here, not all; method: immunoSEQ multiplex PCR. D and trimming come from the DNA, and the V and J calls and clone size come from that table. The sample contains some 240,000 clones, about nine tenths of which appear only once. These data originate in a study of blood T cell repertoires in COVID-19. Overall study: Some COVID-19 samples were acute and others convalescent; all came from the United States, Italy and Spain. PBMCs, B-cell-depleted T cells, or T cells provided the cDNA or gDNA that made up the material.

Trimming left V 3 bases short and J 8 bases short, with 13 bases between. The CDR3 contains 13 residues. Sequences were obtained from peripheral blood. This receptor was taken from a man in his sixties who had recovered from COVID-19. The chain carries TRBV12-3 or TRBV12-4 and TRBJ1-2; D is unclear. The CDR3: CASSLRFGEGYTF. The CDR3 DNA reads TGTGCCAGCAGTTTGCGGTTCGGGGAAGGCTACACCTTC.